These T cell receptor beta chains were read from a single sample in a study of shared clonotypes between healthy human individuals. Profiling relied on immunoSEQ multiplex PCR, and the TCRdb table lists in-frame clones only, not all of them. The sample records some 1 million clones, under 80% being singletons. Sequenced material: memory CD4+ T cells sorted from blood. The receptors here all came from a man aged 18 to 29 in good health. The CDR3 runs from the conserved cysteine through the conserved F or W. D genes are given only for firm matches. Some rows mark clone size as missing; the rest say once, few, many or name a class of expanded clone.

>.|TRBV2|TRBD2|TRBJ2-2
CASSERVAGSGTTTGELFF
TGTGCCAGCAGTGAGAGGGTAGCGGGAAGTGGGACCACCACCGGGGAGCTGTTTTTT
>many|TRBV21-1|.|TRBJ2-4
CASRKGTSGTLSKNIQYF
TGTGCCAGCAGGAAAGGGACTAGCGGGACCCTTTCCAAAAACATTCAGTACTTC
>.|TRBV5-1|.|TRBJ1-2
CASSLGQGGYTF
TGCGCCAGCAGCTTGGGGCAGGGTGGCTACACCTTC
>.|TRBV29-1|TRBD2|TRBJ2-2
CSVGTSGVNTGELFF
TGCAGCGTTGGGACTAGCGGGGTGAACACCGGGGAGCTGTTTTTT
>.|TRBV5-6|.|TRBJ2-7
CASSFLGFEQYF
TGTGCCAGCAGCTTTTTGGGGTTCGAGCAGTACTTC
>.|TRBV6-4|.|TRBJ2-2
CASRSSAGELFF
TGTGCCAGCAGATCCTCAGCCGGGGAGCTGTTTTTT
>.|TRBV19|.|TRBJ1-4
CASSIFRDREKLFF
TGTGCCAGTAGTATCTTCAGGGATAGGGAAAAACTGTTTTTT
>.|TRBV4-3|TRBD1|TRBJ1-2
CASSRDRSNYGYTF
TGCGCCAGCAGCCGGGACAGGTCTAACTATGGCTACACCTTC
>.|TRBV29-1|.|TRBJ2-3
CSVVPGDTQYF
TGCAGCGTTGTCCCCGGAGATACGCAGTATTTT
>.|TRBV25-1|.|TRBJ1-1
CASSEHVSGTEAFF
TGTGCCAGCAGTGAGCATGTTTCAGGGACTGAAGCTTTCTTT
>.|TRBV6-1|TRBD1|TRBJ1-6
CASSGRQGYNSPLHF
TGTGCCAGCAGTGGCAGACAGGGCTATAATTCACCCCTCCACTTT
>.|TRBV10-3|.|TRBJ1-2
CALREGGNYGYTF
TGTGCCCTACGGGAGGGAGGAAACTATGGCTACACCTTC
>.|TRBV19|.|TRBJ2-5
CASSSGQFYGQETQYF
TGTGCCAGTAGTAGCGGACAGTTTTATGGCCAAGAGACCCAGTACTTC
>few|TRBV10-3|.|TRBJ1-6
CAISDQGYNSPLHF
TGTGCCATCAGTGACCAGGGCTATAATTCACCCCTCCACTTT
>few|TRBV6-1|.|TRBJ2-5
CASSAWGVSETQYF
TGTGCCAGCAGTGCCTGGGGGGTTTCGGAGACCCAGTACTTC
>.|TRBV15|.|TRBJ2-2
CATSRDGQLVGELFF
TGTGCCACCAGCAGAGATGGGCAACTAGTCGGGGAGCTGTTTTTT
>.|TRBV6-6|.|TRBJ2-3
CASRQSTDTQYF
TGTGCCAGCAGACAGTCCACAGATACGCAGTATTTT
>.|TRBV11-2|.|TRBJ1-1
CASSFTGWEAFF
TGTGCCAGCAGCTTCACAGGATGGGAGGCTTTCTTT
>once|TRBV5-5|TRBD2|TRBJ2-1
CASSWGSGSSYNEQFF
TGTGCCAGCAGCTGGGGGAGCGGGAGCTCCTACAATGAGCAGTTCTTC
>.|TRBV9|TRBD1|TRBJ1-6
CASSVGTGVDNSPLHF
TGTGCCAGCAGCGTCGGAACAGGGGTAGATAATTCACCCCTCCACTTT
>.|TRBV4-1|TRBD2|TRBJ2-1
CASSQEPGLAGGHEQFF
TGCGCCAGCAGCCAAGAACCCGGACTAGCGGGAGGCCATGAGCAGTTCTTC
>.|TRBV18|TRBD1|TRBJ1-2
CASSLSRDRMNGYTF
TGTGCCAGCTCCCTATCCCGGGACAGGATGAATGGCTACACCTTC
>.|TRBV6-1|.|TRBJ1-2
CASSEAYRAGYTF
TGTGCCAGCAGTGAAGCCTACAGAGCTGGCTACACCTTC
>.|TRBV5-1|.|TRBJ2-7
CASSGGGKPYEQYF
TGCGCCAGCAGCGGAGGCGGGAAACCTTACGAGCAGTACTTC
>.|TRBV4-1|.|TRBJ1-5
CASSQENTAFPGDGNQPQHF
TGCGCCAGCAGCCAAGAGAACACAGCTTTTCCCGGAGATGGCAATCAGCCCCAGCATTTT
>.|TRBV6-5|.|TRBJ1-1
CASRGTGYPEAFF
TGTGCCAGCAGAGGAACAGGGTACCCTGAAGCTTTCTTT
>.|TRBV5-1|TRBD1|TRBJ2-3
CASSLRQGGSDTQYF
TGCGCCAGCAGCTTGAGACAGGGCGGATCAGATACGCAGTATTTT
>.|TRBV5-1|TRBD1|TRBJ2-3
CASSLAMAGGWVEDSTDTQYF
TGCGCCAGCAGCTTGGCAATGGCAGGGGGCTGGGTTGAGGATAGCACAGATACGCAGTATTTT
>.|TRBV7-2|.|TRBJ2-2
CASIISIPPGYTGELFF
TGTGCCAGCATCATCTCGATCCCTCCCGGTTACACCGGGGAGCTGTTTTTT
>.|TRBV11-3|TRBD1|TRBJ1-1
CASSLRGLNTEAFF
TGTGCCAGCAGCTTGAGGGGGCTTAACACTGAAGCTTTCTTT
>.|TRBV19|.|TRBJ1-6
CASSMAGRRNSPLHF
TGTGCCAGTAGTATGGCAGGACGCCGGAATTCACCCCTCCACTTT
>.|TRBV10-3|TRBD1|TRBJ2-3
CAIKSGTGAGTDTQYF
TGTGCCATCAAATCCGGGACAGGGGCTGGCACAGATACGCAGTATTTT
>.|TRBV5-1|.|TRBJ1-2
CASSLSGSMDYGYTF
TGCGCCAGCAGCTTGTCAGGGTCAATGGACTATGGCTACACCTTC
>few|TRBV27|.|TRBJ2-3
CARGGADTQYF
TGTGCCAGGGGTGGTGCAGATACGCAGTATTTT
>.|TRBV18|.|TRBJ1-4
CASSMRKATNEKLFF
TGTGCCAGCTCGATGCGGAAGGCAACTAATGAAAAACTGTTTTTT
>few|TRBV11-3|.|TRBJ2-1
CASSLNDNEQFF
TGTGCCAGCAGCTTAAATGATAATGAGCAGTTCTTC
>once|TRBV5-4|TRBD2|TRBJ2-1
CASSLPTSGTPRNEQFF
TGTGCCAGCAGCTTGCCGACTAGCGGGACGCCTAGGAATGAGCAGTTCTTC
>.|TRBV27|.|TRBJ1-5
CASNQDYSNQPQHF
TGTGCCAGCAACCAGGATTATAGCAATCAGCCCCAGCATTTT
>.|TRBV2|.|TRBJ2-1
CASTLNLNSEQFF
TGTGCCAGCACCTTGAATCTAAACAGCGAGCAGTTCTTC
>few|TRBV5-1|.|TRBJ2-3
CASSTRQTIITDTQYF
TGCGCCAGCAGCACCCGACAGACGATCATAACAGATACGCAGTATTTT
>.|TRBV6-5|TRBD1|TRBJ2-7
CASSYGQGVGEQYF
TGTGCCAGCAGTTACGGGCAGGGGGTGGGTGAGCAGTACTTC
>.|TRBV2|TRBD2|TRBJ2-3
CASRRSGVNTDTQYF
TGTGCCAGCAGGAGAAGCGGGGTGAACACAGATACGCAGTATTTT
>.|TRBV5-8|TRBD1|TRBJ1-2
CASSFRDRDTGGYTF
TGTGCCAGCAGCTTTAGGGACAGGGATACGGGCGGCTACACCTTC
>.|TRBV28|TRBD1|TRBJ2-7
CASSPKYGTGVYEQYF
TGTGCCAGCAGTCCAAAATACGGGACAGGGGTATACGAGCAGTACTTC
>.|TRBV11-2|.|TRBJ2-7
CASRKQGSTLYEQYF
TGTGCCAGCAGAAAACAGGGCTCTACCCTCTACGAGCAGTACTTC
>once|TRBV7-3|.|TRBJ2-7
CASSCRKGQTYEQYF
TGTGCCAGCAGCTGCCGGAAGGGGCAAACCTACGAGCAGTACTTC
>.|TRBV27|TRBD1|TRBJ1-5
CASRPGTGGNQPQHF
TGTGCCAGCAGGCCGGGGACAGGGGGCAATCAGCCCCAGCATTTT
>few|TRBV5-4|.|TRBJ1-2
CASSLKRERYGYTF
TGTGCCAGCAGCCTAAAACGGGAGCGCTATGGCTACACCTTC